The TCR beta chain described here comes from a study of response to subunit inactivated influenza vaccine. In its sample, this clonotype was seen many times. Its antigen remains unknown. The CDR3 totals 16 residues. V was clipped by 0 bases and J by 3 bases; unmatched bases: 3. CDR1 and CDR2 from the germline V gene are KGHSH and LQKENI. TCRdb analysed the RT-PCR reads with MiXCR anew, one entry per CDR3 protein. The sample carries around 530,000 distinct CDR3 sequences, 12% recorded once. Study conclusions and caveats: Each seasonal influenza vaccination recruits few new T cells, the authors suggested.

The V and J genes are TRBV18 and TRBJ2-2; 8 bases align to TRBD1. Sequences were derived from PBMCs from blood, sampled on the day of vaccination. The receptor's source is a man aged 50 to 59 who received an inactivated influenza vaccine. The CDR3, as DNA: TGTGCCAGCTCACCACCGACAGGGGTGGACACCGGGGAGCTGTTTTTT. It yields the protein CASSPPTGVDTGELFF.